Listed below are T cell receptor beta chains from one sample, sequenced in a study of blood T cells in healthy people across ages. TCRdb fed the 5' RACE reads into MiXCR, producing one record per CDR3 protein. The data contain nearly 1 million distinct CDR3 sequences, roughly 51% of them singletons. Sequenced input: blood. These receptors originate from a woman aged 60-75 years in good health. The CDR3 runs from the conserved cysteine through the conserved F or W. The D gene is left open where the match is weak. Size is stated for part of the rows, as once, few or many counts, or as a class when the clone is expanded.

j_call d_call v_call clone_size cdr3_aa cdr3_nt
TRBJ2-1 TRBD2 TRBV29-1 . CSVVSLAGYEQFF TGCAGCGTTGTATCTCTAGCGGGGTATGAGCAGTTCTTC
TRBJ2-7 . TRBV6-2/TRBV6-3 few CASKLTGTYEQYF TGTGCCAGCAAATTGACAGGTACCTACGAGCAGTACTTC
TRBJ2-6 . TRBV4-3 many CASSQVGGFGANVLTF TGCGCCAGCAGCCAAGTAGGGGGTTTTGGGGCCAACGTCCTGACTTTC
TRBJ2-4 TRBD2 TRBV2 . CASSGLAGVETLYF TGTGCCAGCAGTGGGCTAGCGGGAGTAGAGACCCTGTACTTC
TRBJ2-7 TRBD2 TRBV28 . CASSLAPTGAGSEEQYF TGTGCCAGCAGTTTAGCGCCGACGGGAGCGGGGTCTGAGGAGCAGTACTTC
TRBJ2-1 . TRBV5-4 . CASSLVMDLEQFF TGTGCCAGCAGCTTGGTTATGGATCTTGAGCAGTTCTTC
TRBJ2-5 . TRBV6-5 . CASSLGLGHSETQYF TGTGCCAGCAGCTTAGGCCTGGGGCATTCGGAGACCCAGTACTTC
TRBJ2-2 . TRBV6-6 . CASSYLITGNTGELFF TGTGCCAGCAGTTACTTAATTACGGGGAACACCGGGGAGCTGTTTTTT
TRBJ2-7 TRBD1 TRBV7-8 few CASSLRGTGVMYEQYF TGTGCCAGCAGCTTAAGAGGGACAGGGGTAATGTACGAGCAGTACTTC
TRBJ2-7 . TRBV18 . CASSPILGSYEQYF TGTGCCAGCTCACCAATTCTGGGATCCTACGAGCAGTACTTC
TRBJ2-1 . TRBV18 many CASSLRGSYNEQFF TGTGCCAGCTCACTAAGAGGGTCCTACAATGAGCAGTTCTTC
TRBJ2-3 . TRBV18 few CASSPPPGDTQYF TGTGCCAGCTCACCTCCTCCGGGGGATACGCAGTATTTT
TRBJ2-5 TRBD2 TRBV30 . CAWNNQWERDVNEQYF TGTGCCTGGAATAACCAGTGGGAGCGGGACGTGAATGAGCAGTACTTC